Listed below are T cell receptor beta chains from one sample, sequenced in a study of blood T cell repertoires in COVID-19. Sequenced by immunoSEQ multiplex PCR; TCRdb stores in-frame clones only, minus some. The profile shows over 75,000 clones, 80% to 85% of them singletons. Source material: peripheral blood. The receptor source for this set is a woman aged 80 or over with active or convalescent COVID-19. CDR3s leave out the opening cysteine and the closing phenylalanine or tryptophan.

TRBV9 | ASRGGGDTQY
TRBV7-9 | ASSRGTGEY
TRBV19 | ASKGEVQAF
TRBV5-1 | ASSPNRQGFMNTEAF
TRBV30 | AWRRTVYEQY
TRBV11-1 | ASSRGAGPPETQY
TRBV5-4 | ASSIDRGGTDTQY
TRBV19 | ASSIRQGAYNSPLH
TRBV20-1 | SARDNEQF
TRBV19 | ASSLWTRGNEKLF
TRBV6-5 | ACDWGVENTEAF
TRBV19 | ASRWDLGTHQPQH
TRBV3-1/TRBV3-2 | ASGAFMNTEAF
TRBV28 | ASSTSQGGLVYGYT
TRBV2 | ASSGQYMNTEAF
TRBV28 | ASSRLTDSYNEQF
TRBV21-1 | ASSKALGAGELELF
TRBV9 | ASSVGQARYNSPLH
TRBV19 | ASSPDTRAEAF
TRBV7-9 | ASSLAGGTRGELF
TRBV7-9 | ASSLVTLKAF
TRBV7-9 | ASSQAYNEQF
TRBV21-1 | ASSKAPGQGLRGYGYT
TRBV19 | ASSEWTSGSRSGELF
TRBV28 | ASSPRDRGIYGYT
TRBV18 | ASSPRQGADTQY
TRBV6-5 | ASSYWGGRQNEQF
TRBV7-9 | ASSLAGLVNEQY
TRBV7-9 | ASSLSGASGSAEQF
TRBV5-1 | ASSLGYMDTQY
TRBV7-3 | ASSLRGQSTDTQY
TRBV29-1 | SVEDHAGGASKNIQY
TRBV5-1 | ASSFQGVSTEAF
TRBV5-4 | ASSRHSGGRGYT
TRBV3-1/TRBV3-2 | ASSQVPETGEQY
TRBV2 | ASGQMRAETQY
TRBV7-3 | ASIVTSGRDGGVHEQY
TRBV3-1/TRBV3-2 | ASSQPGTSAETQY
TRBV20-1 | SASPPPTRSTDTQY
TRBV5-4 | ASSLVSERGRGLH
TRBV7-8 | ASSLFRGNTEAF
TRBV11-3 | ASSPQTGINNEQF
TRBV6-1 | ASSEVMAGSDTEAF
TRBV6-5 | ASRDTGSTGELF
TRBV2 | ASKGSFAYNEQF
TRBV10-2 | ASKRTSGDTDTQY
TRBV11-2 | ASSFSGLGLTEAF
TRBV28 | ASNVGRESGYT
TRBV5-1 | ASSSVGTKETQY
TRBV30 | AWSSTSLGVQF
TRBV18 | ASSLGEADTQY
TRBV4-1 | ASSHGTGGLYGYT
TRBV9 | ASSVGGGGADTQY
TRBV6-2/TRBV6-3 | ASSYRGYGNSPLH
TRBV5-1 | ASSFPQGGVSIGGYNEQF